This T cell receptor beta chain was recovered during a study of beta chain features in type 1 diabetes. The authors reverse transcribed all of the isolated RNA, so sequencing captured expressed TCRB transcripts. Method: immunoSEQ multiplex PCR; TCRdb's copy keeps in-frame clones and lacks some. Of about 290,000 clones listed, about 8.5% are singletons. The V and J ends lost 8 bases and 6 bases, in that order; junction bases with no gene match: 11. CDR1 is SNHLY, CDR2 FYNNEI, per germline. CDR3 length: 15 amino acids. The chain recombines TRBV2 with TRBJ2-2; the match to TRBD1 covers 8 bases. What was sequenced was central memory CD4+ T cells from blood. The receptor was isolated from a woman between 18 and 30 years old in good health. The CDR3 protein is CASDPTGVVAGELFF. For the CDR3, the DNA is TGTGCCAGCGACCCGACAGGGGTGGTGGCCGGGGAGCTGTTTTTT.